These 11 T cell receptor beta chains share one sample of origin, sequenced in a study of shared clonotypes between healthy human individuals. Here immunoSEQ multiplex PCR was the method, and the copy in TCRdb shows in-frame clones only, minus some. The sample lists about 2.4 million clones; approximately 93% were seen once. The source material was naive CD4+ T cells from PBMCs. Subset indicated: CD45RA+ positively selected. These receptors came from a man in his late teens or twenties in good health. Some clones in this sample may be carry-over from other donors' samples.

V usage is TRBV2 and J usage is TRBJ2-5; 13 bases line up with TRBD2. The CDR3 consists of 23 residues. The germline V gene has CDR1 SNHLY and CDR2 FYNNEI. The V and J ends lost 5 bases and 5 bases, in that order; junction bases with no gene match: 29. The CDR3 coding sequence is TGTGCCAGCAGTATACCGGGACTAGCGGGAACCCCCGCCATCAATTCCGTGCGGGAGACCCAGTACTTC. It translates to CASSIPGLAGTPAINSVRETQYF.

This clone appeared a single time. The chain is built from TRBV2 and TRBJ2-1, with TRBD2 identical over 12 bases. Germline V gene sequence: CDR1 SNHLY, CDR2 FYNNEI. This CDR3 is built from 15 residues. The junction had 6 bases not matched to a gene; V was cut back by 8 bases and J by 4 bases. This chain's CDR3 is CASPTSGSEYNEQFF. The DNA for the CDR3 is TGTGCCAGCCCGACTAGCGGGAGTGAGTACAATGAGCAGTTCTTC.

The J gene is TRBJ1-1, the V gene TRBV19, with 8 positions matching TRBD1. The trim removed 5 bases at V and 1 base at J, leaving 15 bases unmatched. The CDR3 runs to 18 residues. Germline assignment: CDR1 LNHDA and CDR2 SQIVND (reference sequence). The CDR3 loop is CASSLPFVAGTGNTEAFF. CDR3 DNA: TGTGCCAGTAGTCTTCCTTTCGTTGCCGGGACAGGGAACACTGAAGCTTTCTTT. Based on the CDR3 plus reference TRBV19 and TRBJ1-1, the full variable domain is DGGITQSPKYLFRKEGQNVTLSCEQNLNHDAMYWYRQDPGQGLRLIYYSQIVNDFQKGDIAEGYSVSREKKESFPLTVTSAQKNPTAFYLCASSLPFVAGTGNTEAFFGQGTRLTVV.

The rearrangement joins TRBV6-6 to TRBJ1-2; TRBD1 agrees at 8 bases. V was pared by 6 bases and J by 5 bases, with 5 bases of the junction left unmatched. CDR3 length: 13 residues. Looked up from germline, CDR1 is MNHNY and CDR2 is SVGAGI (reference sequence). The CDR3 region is CASRLDRGYGYTF. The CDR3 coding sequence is TGTGCCAGCAGACTTGACAGGGGATATGGCTACACCTTC.

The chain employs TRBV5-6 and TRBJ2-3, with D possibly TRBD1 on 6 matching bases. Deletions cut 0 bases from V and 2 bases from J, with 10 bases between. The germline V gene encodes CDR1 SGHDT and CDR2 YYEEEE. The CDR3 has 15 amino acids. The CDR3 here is CASSLGRGTTDTQYF. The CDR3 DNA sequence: TGTGCCAGCAGCTTGGGCAGGGGCACCACAGATACGCAGTATTTT.

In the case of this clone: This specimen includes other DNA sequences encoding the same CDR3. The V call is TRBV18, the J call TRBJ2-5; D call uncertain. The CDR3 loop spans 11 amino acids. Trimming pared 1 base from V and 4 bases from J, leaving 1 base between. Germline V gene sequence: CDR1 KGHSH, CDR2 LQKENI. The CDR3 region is CASSPRETQYF. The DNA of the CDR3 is TGTGCCAGCTCACCACGAGAGACCCAGTACTTC.

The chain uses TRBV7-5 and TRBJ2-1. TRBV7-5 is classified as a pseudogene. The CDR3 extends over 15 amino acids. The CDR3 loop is CARRETGPFLGEQFF. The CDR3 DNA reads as TGTGCCAGAAGGGAGACCGGGCCCTTCTTGGGTGAGCAGTTCTTC.

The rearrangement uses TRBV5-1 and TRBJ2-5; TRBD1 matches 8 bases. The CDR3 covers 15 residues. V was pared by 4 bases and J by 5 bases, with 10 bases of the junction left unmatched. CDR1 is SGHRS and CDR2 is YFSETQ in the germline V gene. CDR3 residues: CASSVRAGGLETQYF. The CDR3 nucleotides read TGCGCCAGCAGCGTTAGGGCAGGGGGCTTGGAGACCCAGTACTTC.

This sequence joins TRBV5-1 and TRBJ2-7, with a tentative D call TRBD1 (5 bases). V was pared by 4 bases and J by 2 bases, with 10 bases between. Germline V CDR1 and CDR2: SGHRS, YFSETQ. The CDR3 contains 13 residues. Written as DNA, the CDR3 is TGCGCCAGCAGCAAACAGGTTCCCTACGAGCAGTACTTC. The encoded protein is CASSKQVPYEQYF.

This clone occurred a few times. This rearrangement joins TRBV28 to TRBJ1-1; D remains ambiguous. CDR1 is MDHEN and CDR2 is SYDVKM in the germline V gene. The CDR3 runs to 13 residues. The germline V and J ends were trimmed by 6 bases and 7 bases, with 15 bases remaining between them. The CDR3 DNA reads TGTGCCAGCAGCCAAGGCCCGTCGAGTGAAGCTTTCTTT. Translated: CASSQGPSSEAFF.

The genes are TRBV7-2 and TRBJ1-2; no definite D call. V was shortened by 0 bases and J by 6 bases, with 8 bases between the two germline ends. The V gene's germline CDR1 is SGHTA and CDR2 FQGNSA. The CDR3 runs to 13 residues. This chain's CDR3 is CASSLATGNGYTF. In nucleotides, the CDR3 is TGTGCCAGCAGCTTAGCGACTGGGAATGGCTACACCTTC. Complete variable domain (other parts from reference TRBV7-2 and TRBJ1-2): GAGVSQSPSNKVTEKGKDVELRCDPISGHTALYWYRQSLGQGLEFLIYFQGNSAPDKSGLPSDRFSAERTGGSVSTLTIQRTQQEDSAVYLCASSLATGNGYTFGSGTRLTVV.